Listed below are T cell receptor delta chains from one sample, sequenced in a study of Vδ1+ human thymocytes. TCRdb reanalysed the multiplex PCR reads via CATT. The data show more than 50,000 delta-chain clones, with around a sixth seen just once and roughly 0.46% held by the top ten. Sequencing was done on a sample of Vdelta1+ gamma-delta thymocytes from the thymus. These receptors originate from a boy under two years old who had congenital heart surgery. CDR3s include the opening cysteine and the closing phenylalanine or tryptophan. Each record gives: CDR3 length, J gene, clone size, V gene, D gene, CDR3 protein. A D gene is named only where the DNA matches it firmly. Size tells how often a clone was seen (once, few, many) or the class of an expanded clone, and some rows leave it out.

18	TRDJ1	.	TRDV1	TRDD3	CALGEPATFRTGGYGLIF
23	TRDJ1	.	TRDV1	TRDD3	CALGEPNLRGPLLGDPYTDKLIF
21	TRDJ1	.	TRDV1	TRDD3	CALGGLTGPWCGGQYTDKLIF
27	TRDJ1	.	TRDV1	.	CALGEHFPALHVTSLGGPYPLTDKLIF
18	TRDJ1	.	TRDV1	.	CALGETRAGGCGTDKLIF
12	TRDJ1	few	TRDV1	.	CALGVMRDKLIF
15	TRDJ1	.	TRDV1	.	CALGELGRSGVKLIF
13	TRDJ1	.	TRDV1	.	CALGEIPTYKLIF
17	TRDJ1	few	TRDV1	TRDD3	CALGGTGGSLLTDKLIF
18	TRDJ1	few	TRDV1	TRDD3	CALGSDYGFGGYTDKLIF
22	TRDJ1	few	TRDV1	TRDD2	CALGEKWPSYSSAGVYTDKLIF
20	TRDJ1	.	TRDV1	TRDD3	CALGPQAFHWGILWTDKLIF
24	TRDJ1	few	TRDV1	.	CALGESQQRPSYFPWGIPTDKLIF
23	TRDJ1	few	TRDV3	TRDD3	CAFSPERPPPYWGHKPLTDKLIF
20	TRDJ1	.	TRDV1	TRDD3	CALGELCLLLGDIVTDKLIF
21	TRDJ1	few	TRDV1	TRDD3	CALGNRSLPPIGGSYTDKLIF
18	TRDJ1	few	TRDV1	.	CALGELPHVGIYTDKLIF
25	TRDJ1	.	TRDV1	TRDD3	CALGPQHKGPSQCTGGCPPADKLIF
22	TRDJ1	few	TRDV1	TRDD3	CALGEFPPLLGDTLPFNDKLIF
19	TRDJ1	few	TRDV1	TRDD3	CALGRTPLGDTTGSDKLIF
20	TRDJ1	.	TRDV1	.	CALGDASLPSGPKITDKLIF
22	TRDJ1	few	TRDV1	TRDD3	CALGPKRVSVVGDTKCNDKLIF
18	TRDJ1	.	TRDV1	TRDD3	CALGELHYWGKYTDKLIF
23	TRDJ1	.	TRDV1	TRDD3	CALGELKNYWGIHTPTYTDKLIF
21	TRDJ1	few	TRDV1	TRDD3	CALGSLRGWGTPFMYTDKLIF
21	TRDJ1	few	TRDV1	TRDD3	CALGEQPLPSTGGPNTDKLIF
18	TRDJ1	.	TRDV1	.	CALGELRLPWGYTDKLIF
12	TRDJ1	.	TRDV1	.	CALGGLHPKLIF
17	TRDJ1	.	TRDV1	.	CALGGPLTLLVTDKLIF
19	TRDJ1	few	TRDV1	.	CALGEDRRTPDPYTDKLIF
20	TRDJ1	.	TRDV1	.	CALGYPSYGLLGDGSDKLIF
17	TRDJ1	.	TRDV1	TRDD3	CALGERTLGATTDKLIF
20	TRDJ1	.	TRDV1	.	CALGERPSAYWVLYPDKLIF
21	TRDJ1	few	TRDV1	.	CALGEQFLRYWGEKYTDKLIF
16	TRDJ1	.	TRDV1	.	CALGEPKVAFTDKLIF
19	TRDJ1	few	TRDV2	TRDD3	CACETFFGWDWGGSDKLIF
16	TRDJ1	.	TRDV1	.	CALGANTLGNTDKLIF
22	TRDJ1	.	TRDV1	TRDD3	CALGEGPYGHWGILSYTDKLIF
18	TRDJ1	few	TRDV1	TRDD3	CALGEVVGDRWITDKLIF
21	TRDJ1	.	TRDV1	TRDD3	CALGEPLFRLILGEYTDKLIF